This T cell receptor beta chain is drawn from a study of neurological immune-mediated disorders (dated by TCRdb to about 2019). As for the study more broadly: Among the approximately 35 multiple sclerosis patients, relapsing-remitting MS accounted for 31 and secondary progressive MS accounted for 3. The 106 TCR-beta libraries covered PBMC samples along with longitudinal samples, technical triplicates, and paired sorted CD4+ and CD8+ T-cell subsets. Of the 65 to 70 subjects in the cohort, around 14 were HAM/TSP patients, some 34 were multiple sclerosis patients, and some 20 were healthy controls. The study compared peripheral blood TCR-beta repertoires of HTLV-I-associated myelopathy (HAM/TSP) patients, multiple sclerosis patients and healthy controls using UMI-based sequencing. General findings and caveats noted by the study authors: The MS cluster showed no association with clinical or MRI features, and the authors stated that larger cohorts are needed. Expanded clones from different subjects shared no identical CDR3 amino acid sequences, which suggests that TCR-beta repertoires were private in all groups. The highest TCR clonal expansion was observed in HAM/TSP patients, whereas the lowest was observed in MS patients, even when compared with healthy controls. Repertoires from 18 of 34 MS patients were grouped by phylogenetic analysis into a cluster of related CDR3 sequences, suggesting a possible repertoire-level signature.

Libraries from unsorted PBMCs were made from 2 million PBMCs kept in RNAlater at -80 degrees C until RNA extraction. Multiple sclerosis patients were enrolled in a US clinical protocol under which disease progression was evaluated by magnetic resonance imaging. Peripheral blood was subjected to Ficoll-Hypaque density gradient centrifugation to isolate PBMCs, which were then cryopreserved in liquid nitrogen. This clonotype was recorded many times. Its antigen has not been determined. The sample holds no much larger clone one base away, and base qualities are not on file. At the junction V is shortened by 1 base and J by 6 bases, with 9 bases in between. Reading from cysteine to phenylalanine, the CDR3 counts 13 amino acids. Just the 39-base CDR3 DNA is kept, in frame starting at base 1. Taken from the germline V gene (reference sequence), the CDR1 and CDR2 loops are SEHNR and FQNEAQ. cDNA synthesis used template-switch 5'RACE with a primer carrying a 10-nucleotide random unique molecular identifier tagging each TCR transcript. Each sequencing run produced over 180 million TCR-beta sequences covering 15-18 subjects. The RNeasy kit was used to extract total RNA. The KAPA Real-time Library Amplification kit was used to amplify TCR-beta VDJ regions with primers targeting the TCR constant region and the 5'RACE anchor. Sample indexes and Illumina adaptors were added in a first PCR, after which library yield was increased in a second PCR. After purification with Ampure beads, the TCR product of roughly 650 bp was size-selected on a 2% E-gel SizeSelection system. Before pooling, libraries had their quality checked on a Bioanalyzer, their concentration measured with Qubit, and their quantity determined with the Kapa Library Quantification kit. Paired-end 2 x 150 bp sequencing of the libraries was performed on an Illumina HiSeq 2500. To increase sequence diversity, roughly 25-31% phiX was spiked into each library pool. In the paper's pipeline: Quality-filtered reads were processed with the UMI-based MiGEC pipeline, and over 90% of raw TCR sequences were removed by the MiGEC pipeline during error correction. VDJ genes were aligned to IMGT germline references, and clonotypes were defined by unique CDR3 amino acid sequence plus V-J genes. VDJtools evaluated clonal expansion, Shannon diversity and CDR3 relatedness (CalcPairwiseDistances, ClusterSamples); CLCbio workbench built phylogenetic trees. Clones with at least 8 unique UMIs were defined as expanded, with this threshold being based on coefficient-of-variation modelling across technical triplicates. TCRdb took the public reads, trimmed them with fastp at Q25, ran MiXCR for clone calling and kept in-frame beta chains. A single entry per CDR3 protein holds the most common genes and DNA from its merged rows. TCRdb, not the authors, supplied the V and J calls. The sample includes tens of thousands of distinct CDR3 sequences, with roughly 4% observed a single time. Around 6% of the sample is held by the ten biggest clonotypes.

The source material was PBMCs. The clonotype originates from a woman aged 55-69 years with multiple sclerosis. The chain joins TRBV7-9 to TRBJ1-2; the D segment cannot be called with confidence. Read as DNA, the sequence is TGTGCCAGCAGCTTAGGGGGTTTAGATGGCTACACCTTC. Its translation reads: CASSLGGLDGYTF. With the portions outside the CDR3 filled from the reference TRBV7-9 and TRBJ1-2 genes, the complete variable region becomes DTGVSQNPRHKITKRGQNVTFRCDPISEHNRLYWYRQTLGQGPEFLTYFQNEAQLEKSRLLSDRFSAERPKGSFSTLEIQRTEQGDSAMYLCASSLGGLDGYTFGSGTRLTVV.